These T cell receptor beta chains were read from a single sample in a study of molecular identifiers for immune sequencing clone quantification. MiXCR, applied by TCRdb to the PCR reads, yields one record per CDR3 protein. The sample has fewer than 350,000 distinct CDR3 sequences; 20% to 25% are singletons. Material: naive CD8+ T cells from blood, with Jurkat cell RNA spiked in. Source of these receptors: a human donor in good health. Some libraries in this study had Jurkat cell RNA spiked in. CDR3s leave out the opening cysteine and the closing phenylalanine or tryptophan. Only part of the rows carry a size: once, few, many, or a class if the clone is expanded.

v_gene	j_gene	abundance	CDR3aa
TRBV7-9	TRBJ2-3	many	ATPGAGVTDTQY
TRBV7-6	TRBJ2-2	many	ASSPAVGENTGELF
TRBV11-2	TRBJ2-7	-	ASSPTEPSYEQY
TRBV5-1	TRBJ2-7	-	ASSLSLSGTTPYEQY
TRBV4-3	TRBJ2-7	many	ASSQDRGVGYEQY
TRBV7-9	TRBJ2-7	many	ASRTAGDEQY
TRBV29-1	TRBJ2-7	many	SVVGLQPSYEQY
TRBV27	TRBJ2-7	few	ASSPRGHLREQY
TRBV28	TRBJ1-4	many	ASSSGPEKLF
TRBV15	TRBJ2-3	few	ATSRGGLAAVISTDTQY
TRBV6-2/TRBV6-3	TRBJ2-5	few	ASSYFFEYQETQY
TRBV11-2	TRBJ2-2	-	ASSSPGQGTGELF
TRBV10-1	TRBJ1-5	few	ASRDRGRVGNQPQH
TRBV11-2	TRBJ2-5	many	ASSQGGVGAHQETQY
TRBV4-3	TRBJ1-3	many	ASSQERPVADTIY
TRBV6-2/TRBV6-3	TRBJ1-5	many	ASSFGSGSNQPQH
TRBV13	TRBJ1-6	many	ATRVPSPLH
TRBV4-1	TRBJ2-7	few	ASSQDRGGQGLN
TRBV28	TRBJ2-7	once	ASCLTGTSGTYEQY
TRBV7-9	TRBJ2-5	many	ASSLTTSGGLSQY
TRBV19	TRBJ2-7	many	ASSNDRIGEQY
TRBV4-1	TRBJ2-7	-	ASSQVVGSNSYEQY
TRBV7-9	TRBJ2-7	-	ASSLVGAVEEQY
TRBV11-2	TRBJ2-5	many	ASSLWPGNRDFQETQY
TRBV19	TRBJ2-7	many	ASRQGHEQY
TRBV29-1	TRBJ2-1	many	SVRGRTGTPYNEQF
TRBV7-9	TRBJ2-1	many	ASSIKGVEQF
TRBV5-1	TRBJ1-1	many	ASSLKAQENTEAF
TRBV20-1	TRBJ2-7	-	SAPYPQGGNNYEQY
TRBV3-1	TRBJ2-5	few	ASSQDPGPQETQY
TRBV6-5	TRBJ1-5	many	ASSTGGAGSAQH
TRBV5-6	TRBJ1-2	few	ASSLGPGGAYNYGYT
TRBV25-1	TRBJ1-6	few	ASSPDRPYNSPLH
TRBV20-1	TRBJ2-7	-	SARPISSYEQY
TRBV28	TRBJ2-5	many	ASSLSEGTVETQY
TRBV20-1	TRBJ1-4	many	SAPGPGTGVTNEKLF
TRBV27	TRBJ2-7	once	ASSYRDPYEQY
TRBV3-2	TRBJ2-7	-	ASSQGPARDGDSYEQY
TRBV27	TRBJ2-7	many	ASSFTRQPEY
TRBV19	TRBJ1-1	few	ASSISAGGGTEAF
TRBV4-3	TRBJ2-1	-	ASSQDYKVSYNEQF
TRBV9	TRBJ2-2	-	ASGVGPDRMNTGELF
TRBV7-2	TRBJ2-3	many	ASTSTGSLADTQY
TRBV2	TRBJ1-1	-	ASAISPTGAEAF
TRBV4-3	TRBJ1-1	many	ASSPTGKGLSAEAF
TRBV23-1	TRBJ2-2	-	ASHGGGGAVAGELF
TRBV2	TRBJ2-2	many	ASSARHSNTGELF
TRBV4-1	TRBJ1-3	many	ASSPGDWDSGNTIY
TRBV19	TRBJ1-1	-	ASSFLGDTGAF
TRBV19	TRBJ2-7	-	ASSMASETGRSGSTYEQY
TRBV28	TRBJ1-4	many	ASSLALDGTNEKLF